The rows below give T cell receptor beta chains drawn from one sample of a study of shared clonotypes between healthy human individuals. TCRdb keeps only in-frame clones here, not all; method: immunoSEQ multiplex PCR. This sample has about 1,800,000 clones; approximately 94% occur once, and the top ten carry 0.9% to 1.5%. The sequencing input was naive CD8+ T cells sorted from blood. The source of these receptors is a man younger than 30 in good health. Both conserved end residues are part of each CDR3. The D gene is left open where the match is weak. Clone size is stated in some rows and not others, as once, few, many or a class when expanded.

>-|TRBJ2-1|TRBV5-1|-
CASSDSTYNEQFF
TGCGCCAGCAGCGACAGTACCTACAATGAGCAGTTCTTC
>-|TRBJ2-7|TRBV2|-
CASSEFNGQNYEQYF
TGTGCCAGCAGTGAATTTAACGGACAGAACTACGAGCAGTACTTC
>-|TRBJ2-4|TRBV5-4|TRBD1
CATSDRTQNIQYF
TGTGCCACCTCGGACAGGACCCAAAACATTCAGTACTTC
>-|TRBJ2-1|TRBV4-2|-
CASSQDPGDEQFF
TGTGCCAGCAGCCAAGATCCGGGGGATGAGCAGTTCTTC
>-|TRBJ2-2|TRBV5-4|TRBD1
CASSRLPGQQNTGELFF
TGTGCCAGCAGCCGACTTCCGGGACAGCAGAACACCGGGGAGCTGTTTTTT
>-|TRBJ2-3|TRBV11-2|-
CASSLVNTDTQYF
TGTGCCAGCAGCTTAGTAAACACAGATACGCAGTATTTT
>-|TRBJ2-3|TRBV11-1|-
CASSFFGDTQYF
TGTGCCAGCAGCTTTTTTGGGGATACGCAGTATTTT
>-|TRBJ1-1|TRBV5-1|TRBD1
CASSSPSRGQGARMNTEAFF
TGCGCCAGCAGCTCACCCTCGAGGGGACAGGGGGCGCGTATGAACACTGAAGCTTTCTTT
>-|TRBJ2-7|TRBV6-5|TRBD1
CASSPRTGGVYEQYF
TGTGCCAGCAGTCCTAGGACAGGGGGCGTTTACGAGCAGTACTTC
>-|TRBJ2-2|TRBV6-5|-
CASRTRLAGELFF
TGTGCCAGCAGAACCCGACTCGCCGGGGAGCTGTTTTTT
>-|TRBJ1-2|TRBV10-1|-
CASSDWDYGYTF
TGCGCCAGCAGTGATTGGGACTATGGCTACACCTTC
>-|TRBJ2-7|TRBV5-4|-
CASSLWDTSYEQYF
TGTGCCAGCAGCCTCTGGGACACATCCTACGAGCAGTACTTC
>-|TRBJ2-1|TRBV6-6|-
CASSYSMEGVRSEQFF
TGTGCCAGCAGTTACTCGATGGAGGGAGTTAGGAGTGAGCAGTTCTTC
>-|TRBJ2-7|TRBV9|-
CASSGRTSSYEQYF
TGTGCCAGCAGCGGCCGGACATCCTCCTACGAGCAGTACTTC
>-|TRBJ2-3|TRBV10-2|-
CASRVAASTDTQYF
TGCGCCAGCCGGGTAGCGGCTAGCACAGATACGCAGTATTTT
>-|TRBJ2-2|TRBV19|TRBD2
CASSPLAGGIGELFF
TGTGCCAGTAGCCCCCTAGCGGGAGGGATCGGGGAGCTGTTTTTT
>-|TRBJ2-7|TRBV19|-
CASSILGTAYEQYF
TGTGCCAGTAGTATCCTCGGGACCGCCTACGAGCAGTACTTC
>once|TRBJ2-1|TRBV30|TRBD2
CLYRREGANEQFF
TGTTTGTATAGGCGGGAGGGTGCCAATGAGCAGTTCTTC
>once|TRBJ2-3|TRBV30|TRBD1
CAWSGQGAGDTQYF
TGTGCCTGGAGCGGACAGGGGGCAGGAGATACGCAGTATTTT
>-|TRBJ2-3|TRBV29-1|-
CSGPCSDTQYF
TGCAGCGGCCCGTGCTCAGATACGCAGTATTTT
>-|TRBJ1-1|TRBV6-6|-
CASSYGSDTEAFF
TGTGCCAGCAGTTACGGGTCGGACACTGAAGCTTTCTTT
>-|TRBJ1-4|TRBV27|-
CATPVGGPATNEKLFF
TGTGCCACCCCTGTGGGAGGGCCCGCAACTAATGAAAAACTGTTTTTT
>-|TRBJ2-5|TRBV28|TRBD2
CASTSAGGWETQYF
TGTGCCAGCACCTCAGCGGGGGGATGGGAGACCCAGTACTTC
>-|TRBJ2-7|TRBV6-5|-
CASSYSQPSYEQYF
TGTGCCAGCAGTTACTCGCAGCCCTCCTACGAGCAGTACTTC
>-|TRBJ2-3|TRBV7-6|-
CASSLVLSGEDTQYF
TGTGCCAGCAGCTTGGTGCTGTCCGGTGAAGATACGCAGTATTTT